This is a list of T cell receptor beta chains from one sample in a study of cytomegalovirus exposure and HLA in healthy donors. The data were produced by immunoSEQ multiplex PCR, yet TCRdb's version contains in-frame clones alone and is incomplete. This table holds a few hundred thousand clones, 85% to 95% found once. Sequenced: PBMCs. These receptor sequences come from a girl aged 2 to 9 in good health and CMV-seronegative. CDR3s include the opening cysteine and the closing phenylalanine or tryptophan. The D gene is left open where the match is weak. A clone size is listed for some rows: how often the clone was seen (once, few, many), or a class if it is expanded.

abundance	v_gene	d_gene	j_gene	CDR3nt	CDR3aa
NA	TRBV2	NA	TRBJ2-7	TGTGCCAGCGGGTATAGCGGCTACGAGCAGTACTTC	CASGYSGYEQYF
NA	TRBV7-9	NA	TRBJ1-4	TGTGCCAGCAGCGTCCTAGGGGGAACTAATGAAAAACTGTTTTTT	CASSVLGGTNEKLFF
NA	TRBV5-4	TRBD1	TRBJ1-6	TGTGCCAGCAGCTCGGGCGGGACAGGGGATTCACCCCTCCACTTT	CASSSGGTGDSPLHF
NA	TRBV4-1	TRBD2	TRBJ2-3	TGCGCCAGCAGCCAATGGGCCCGGACTAGCGGGAGCATTGATACGCAGTATTTT	CASSQWARTSGSIDTQYF
NA	TRBV9	NA	TRBJ2-3	TGTGCCAGCAGCGTAGAAGCGAGCTTACGGGGGGATACGCAGTATTTT	CASSVEASLRGDTQYF
NA	TRBV11-2	TRBD2	TRBJ2-5	TGTGCCAGCAGTCCGCGGGGGGGGAAACAAGAGACCCAGTACTTC	CASSPRGGKQETQYF
NA	TRBV30	TRBD1	TRBJ1-2	TGTGCCTGGGGGCGCTCCGGGACAGCCTATGGCTACACCTTC	CAWGRSGTAYGYTF
NA	TRBV6-5	NA	TRBJ2-7	TGTGCCAGCAGTTTCCCACAGGCAAACGAGCAGTACTTC	CASSFPQANEQYF
NA	TRBV7-2	TRBD1	TRBJ1-2	TGTGCCAGCAGCTCCACAGGGGTTCTTTTCGGCTACACCTTC	CASSSTGVLFGYTF
NA	TRBV6-4	TRBD2	TRBJ2-3	TGTGCCAGCAGTGCCCGGACTAGCGGGTCCACAGATACGCAGTATTTT	CASSARTSGSTDTQYF
once	TRBV9	TRBD2	TRBJ2-3	TGTGCCAGCAGCGCTGCGGGGACTAGCGGGACAGATACGCAGTATTTT	CASSAAGTSGTDTQYF
NA	TRBV13	TRBD2	TRBJ2-7	TGTGCCAGCAGCCAAAGGGCGGGGGGGACCTACGAGCAGTACTTC	CASSQRAGGTYEQYF
NA	TRBV7-8	NA	TRBJ2-3	TGTGCCAGCAGCTTAGACCGCGCGGGGGCCACCACAGATACGCAGTATTTT	CASSLDRAGATTDTQYF
NA	TRBV6-5	TRBD1	TRBJ2-3	TGTGCCAGCAGGACAGGGGGCACAGATACGCAGTATTTT	CASRTGGTDTQYF
NA	TRBV6-5	TRBD2	TRBJ2-2	TGTGCCAGCAGTTACTCGAAGACTAGCGGGGGCGGGGAGCTGTTTTTT	CASSYSKTSGGGELFF
NA	TRBV30	NA	TRBJ1-5	TGTGCCTGGAGTGTGCGGGGACGCAATCAGCCCCAGCATTTT	CAWSVRGRNQPQHF
NA	TRBV6-1	NA	TRBJ2-7	TGTGCCAGCAGCCCCCTTTCCGAGCAGTACTTC	CASSPLSEQYF
NA	TRBV28	NA	TRBJ1-2	TGTGCCAGCAGTTCCCTCCCTACTAACTATGGCTACACCTTC	CASSSLPTNYGYTF
NA	TRBV13	NA	TRBJ2-2	TGTGCCAGCAGCCCCCATTCGGAGGTGAACACCGGGGAGCTGTTTTTT	CASSPHSEVNTGELFF
NA	TRBV7-8	TRBD2	TRBJ2-3	TGTGCCAGCAGCTTAGTAGGACTAGCGGGACCCACAGATACGCAGTATTTT	CASSLVGLAGPTDTQYF
NA	TRBV27	TRBD1	TRBJ2-7	TGTGCCAGCAGTTTCTGGGAGGGACAGGGCTTACGCGAGCAGTACTTC	CASSFWEGQGLREQYF
NA	TRBV7-3	NA	TRBJ1-1	TGTGCCAGCAGCTCGGGTCACTCCTTAGGGGAGAACACTGAAGCTTTCTTT	CASSSGHSLGENTEAFF
once	TRBV6-1	NA	TRBJ2-7	TGTGCCAGCAGGTGGACAAATGAGCAGTACTTC	CASRWTNEQYF
NA	TRBV7-6	NA	TRBJ1-2	TGTGCCAGCAGCTTATTGCAGGGGCCCGTGTCTCACTATGGCTACACCTTC	CASSLLQGPVSHYGYTF
NA	TRBV6-4	NA	TRBJ1-2	TGTGCCAGCAGTGACTCCCAGGTCGGTGGCTACACCTTC	CASSDSQVGGYTF
NA	TRBV30	NA	TRBJ2-2	TGTGCCTGGAGTGTATCCAAGACTTCGAACACCGGGGAGCTGTTTTTT	CAWSVSKTSNTGELFF
NA	TRBV18	NA	TRBJ1-5	TGTGCCAGCTCACCAGGTTCGGGTCAGCCCCAGCATTTT	CASSPGSGQPQHF
NA	TRBV7-9	TRBD2	TRBJ2-1	TGTGCCAGCAGCTGGGGGGGACTAGCGGGAACCTACAATGAGCAGTTCTTC	CASSWGGLAGTYNEQFF
NA	TRBV4-2	TRBD2	TRBJ2-5	TGTGCCAGCAGCCAAGGGGATGGGCCAATTCTGGGCGGGAGTAGGGAGACCCAGTACTTC	CASSQGDGPILGGSRETQYF
NA	TRBV2	TRBD2	TRBJ2-7	TGTGCCAGCACCGGGACTAGCGGAAATTACGAGCAGTACTTC	CASTGTSGNYEQYF
NA	TRBV18	NA	TRBJ2-3	TGTGCCAGCTCACCCATTCCAGTTGATACGCAGTATTTT	CASSPIPVDTQYF
NA	TRBV5-1	NA	TRBJ1-5	TGCGCCAGCAGCTTGTTCGGGGGAAGGAATCAGCCCCAGCATTTT	CASSLFGGRNQPQHF
NA	TRBV19	TRBD1	TRBJ1-6	TGTGCCAGTAGTGGACAGGGGGATTCACCCCTCCACTTT	CASSGQGDSPLHF
NA	TRBV11-3	NA	TRBJ2-5	TGTGCCAGCAGCTTTTCAGGTGTGGAGACCCAGTACTTC	CASSFSGVETQYF
NA	TRBV7-9	TRBD1	TRBJ1-5	TGTGCCAGCAGCTTAGCGGGACAGGGAGGGAATCAGCCCCAGCATTTT	CASSLAGQGGNQPQHF
NA	TRBV7-6	TRBD2	TRBJ2-1	TGTGCCAGCAGCTCCTTTAGCGGGGAGCAGTTCTTC	CASSSFSGEQFF
few	TRBV6-1	TRBD2	TRBJ2-5	TGTGCCAGCAGAGGACTAGCGGGGGGACAAGAGACCCAGTACTTC	CASRGLAGGQETQYF
once	TRBV5-6	NA	TRBJ2-7	TGTGCCAGCAGCTCCAGGACGGGAACTATTTTGAAGTACGAGCAGTACTTC	CASSSRTGTILKYEQYF
NA	TRBV5-1	NA	TRBJ1-1	TGCGCCAGCAGCTTTTTTGCGGAGTCTGAAGCTTTCTTT	CASSFFAESEAFF
once	TRBV2	NA	TRBJ1-1	TGTGCCAGCAGGAATGAGATAATGAACACTGAAGCTTTCTTT	CASRNEIMNTEAFF
NA	TRBV7-9	TRBD1	TRBJ1-1	TGTGCCAGCAGCTCTATTACAGGGGGGCCTTGGCGCACTGAAGCTTTCTTT	CASSSITGGPWRTEAFF
NA	TRBV29-1	TRBD1	TRBJ1-3	TGCAGCGTTCCGGACAGGGCGGATGGAAACACCATATATTTT	CSVPDRADGNTIYF
NA	TRBV10-1	NA	TRBJ2-7	TGCGCCAGCAGTGACAGGCACGAGCAGTACTTC	CASSDRHEQYF
NA	TRBV29-1	NA	TRBJ1-1	TGCAGCGTTGAGCTGGGGGGGATCTACACTGAAGCTTTCTTT	CSVELGGIYTEAFF
NA	TRBV18	NA	TRBJ2-1	TGTGCCAGCTCACCACCGGAGGCTTACAATGAGCAGTTCTTC	CASSPPEAYNEQFF
once	TRBV14	NA	TRBJ1-3	TGTGCCAGCAGCCTGTTGGAGACAGTAAGAAACACCATATATTTT	CASSLLETVRNTIYF
once	TRBV11-2	TRBD1	TRBJ1-2	TGTGCCAGCAGCCAGACAGGGTGGAAAGGCTACACCTTC	CASSQTGWKGYTF
NA	TRBV6-4	TRBD1	TRBJ2-7	TGTGCCAGCAGTGAGGGACAGGCCTACGAGCAGTACTTC	CASSEGQAYEQYF
NA	TRBV15	NA	TRBJ2-2	TGTGCCACCAGACAGGGCTACACCGGGGAGCTGTTTTTT	CATRQGYTGELFF
NA	TRBV6-5	TRBD1	TRBJ1-2	TGTGCCAGCAGTTATGGCAGGGGGTCTGGCTACACCTTC	CASSYGRGSGYTF
NA	TRBV2	NA	TRBJ2-7	TGTGCCAGCAGTCAAGAGCCGTGGGAGCAGTACTTC	CASSQEPWEQYF
NA	TRBV27	TRBD1	TRBJ2-7	TGTGCCAGCAGTCCCAGGACAGGGGAGAGCTTCTTCTCCTACGAGCAGTACTTC	CASSPRTGESFFSYEQYF
NA	TRBV18	NA	TRBJ1-5	TGTGCCAGCTCCCAGACAGGCGACAATCAGCCCCAGCATTTT	CASSQTGDNQPQHF